This T cell receptor beta chain was recorded in a study of T-cell reconstitution after alpha-beta-depleted transplantation in children. CDR3 size: 15 residues. V was clipped by 0 bases and J by 8 bases; unmatched bases: 7. CDR1 is SGHTA, CDR2 FQGNSA, per germline. This clonotype was seen many times. Molecular barcoding with unique molecular identifiers was used for the TCRbeta library. TCRdb re-called the PCR reads with MiXCR, one entry per CDR3 protein. The sample yields about 690,000 distinct CDR3 sequences, approximately 16% seen once. V usage is TRBV7-2 and J usage is TRBJ2-4, with 7 bases matching TRBD2. Sequences were derived from PBMCs from the stem cell graft donor, sampled from the stem cell graft. The receptor's source is a human donor who donated a stem cell graft to a child with acute myeloid leukemia. CDR3 region: CASSLAGGVIDIQYF. In DNA form, the CDR3 reads TGTGCCAGCAGCTTAGCGGGAGGGGTAATAGACATTCAGTACTTC.